Sequencing of this TCR beta chain was carried out in a study of T cells in Graves' hyperthyroidism and ophthalmopathy. Study details: Peripheral blood draws took place at initial diagnosis, ahead of any treatment.

This clonotype was observed a few times. The antigen is not known. Whole-study findings and limits: Most thyroid clonotypes with frequency above 0.001 were detected in blood.

Under 3 months was the duration of disease in ophthalmopathy patients, who also had a Clinical Activity Score of at least 3 and a NOSPECS grade of at least 4. Lactation, pregnancy, other autoimmune disease or uncontrolled infection excluded patients. The V gene's germline CDR1 is SGHKS and CDR2 YYEKEE (reference sequence). V lost 1 base, J lost 0 bases, and 14 bases lay in between. The CDR3 spans 17 residues. Amplified TCR beta CDR3 regions derived from RNA transcripts. The study used the HTBI primer set for a first-round RT-PCR of the TCR CDR3. Each CDR3 protein is one row after TCRdb ran MiXCR on the multiplex PCR reads. The sample contains over 250,000 distinct CDR3 sequences, 15% to 20% of which appear only once.

The sequence was collected from a woman aged 55-70 years with Graves' ophthalmopathy. The rearrangement uses TRBV5-5 and TRBJ2-4; D not resolved. The sequencing sample was made of blood. This CDR3 reads CASSLNVGDLAKNIQYF. CDR3 bases: TGTGCCAGCAGCTTGAATGTTGGAGACCTAGCCAAAAACATTCAGTACTTC.